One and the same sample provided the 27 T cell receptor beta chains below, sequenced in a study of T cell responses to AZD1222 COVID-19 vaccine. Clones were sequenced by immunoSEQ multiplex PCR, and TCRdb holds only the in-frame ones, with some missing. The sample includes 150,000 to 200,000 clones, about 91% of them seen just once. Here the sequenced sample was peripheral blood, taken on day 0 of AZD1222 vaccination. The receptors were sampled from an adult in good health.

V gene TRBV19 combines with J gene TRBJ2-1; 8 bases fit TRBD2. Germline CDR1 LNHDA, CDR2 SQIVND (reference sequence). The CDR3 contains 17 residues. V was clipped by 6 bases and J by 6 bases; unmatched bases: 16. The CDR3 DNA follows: TGTGCCAGTAGCAGCGGGACTAGTGGGTATGATTTCAATGAGCAGTTCTTC. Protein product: CASSSGTSGYDFNEQFF.

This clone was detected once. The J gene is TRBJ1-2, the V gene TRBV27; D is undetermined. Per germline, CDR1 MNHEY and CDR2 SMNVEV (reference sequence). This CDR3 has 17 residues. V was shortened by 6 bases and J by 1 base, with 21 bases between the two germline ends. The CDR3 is CASSPIGQERFNYGYTF. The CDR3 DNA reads TGTGCCAGCAGCCCGATTGGGCAGGAACGTTTTAACTATGGCTACACCTTC.

The CDR3 DNA is TGCAGCGTCGCAGACAGGGCTTCTGGAAACACCATATATTTT. Amino acids: CSVADRASGNTIYF. V usage is TRBV29-1 and J usage is TRBJ1-3; 7 bases match TRBD1. This CDR3 has 14 amino acids. The V gene end was trimmed by 6 bases and the J gene end by 1 base; junction bases not matched to a gene: 6. The germline gives CDR1 SQVTM, CDR2 ANQGSEA.

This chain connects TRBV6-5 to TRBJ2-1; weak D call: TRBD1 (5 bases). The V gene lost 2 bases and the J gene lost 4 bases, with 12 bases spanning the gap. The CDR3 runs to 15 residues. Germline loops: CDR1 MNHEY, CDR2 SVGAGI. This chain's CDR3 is CASSYGSGIYNEQFF. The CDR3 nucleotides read TGTGCCAGCAGTTACGGCTCAGGGATATACAATGAGCAGTTCTTC.

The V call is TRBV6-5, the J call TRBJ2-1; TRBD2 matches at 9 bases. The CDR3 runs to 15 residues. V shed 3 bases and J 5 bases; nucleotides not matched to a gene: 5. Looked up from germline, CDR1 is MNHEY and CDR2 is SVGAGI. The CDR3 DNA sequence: TGTGCCAGCAGTTATAGGCGGGGGGGTGACAATGAGCAGTTCTTC. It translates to CASSYRRGGDNEQFF.

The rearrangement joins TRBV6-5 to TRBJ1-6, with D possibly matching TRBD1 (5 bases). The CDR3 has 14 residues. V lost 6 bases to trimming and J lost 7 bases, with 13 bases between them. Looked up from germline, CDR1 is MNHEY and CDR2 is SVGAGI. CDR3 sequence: CASSRDQENSPLHF. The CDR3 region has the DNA TGTGCCAGCAGCCGGGACCAGGAGAATTCACCCCTCCACTTT.

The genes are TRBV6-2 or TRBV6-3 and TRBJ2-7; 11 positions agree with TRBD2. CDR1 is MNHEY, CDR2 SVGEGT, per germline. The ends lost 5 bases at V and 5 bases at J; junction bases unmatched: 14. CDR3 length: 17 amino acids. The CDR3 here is CASSPLPLTSGSHEQYF. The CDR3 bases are TGTGCCAGCAGTCCCTTACCCCTCACTAGCGGGAGCCACGAGCAGTACTTC.

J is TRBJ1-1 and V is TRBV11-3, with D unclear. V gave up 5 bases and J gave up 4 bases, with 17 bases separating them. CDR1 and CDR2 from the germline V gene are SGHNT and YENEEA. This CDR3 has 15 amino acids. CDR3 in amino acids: CASSPRMGMITEAFF. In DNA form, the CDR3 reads TGTGCCAGCAGCCCGCGAATGGGGATGATCACTGAAGCTTTCTTT. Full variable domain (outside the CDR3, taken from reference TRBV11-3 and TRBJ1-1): EAGVVQSPRYKIIEKKQPVAFWCNPISGHNTLYWYLQNLGQGPELLIRYENEEAVDDSQLPKDRFSAERLKGVDSTLKIQPAELGDSAVYLCASSPRMGMITEAFFGQGTRLTVV.

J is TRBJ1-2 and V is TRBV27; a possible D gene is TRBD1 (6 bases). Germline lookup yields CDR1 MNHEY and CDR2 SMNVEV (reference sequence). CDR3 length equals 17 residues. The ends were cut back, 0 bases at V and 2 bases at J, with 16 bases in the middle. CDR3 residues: CASSLSVIGTRNYGYTF. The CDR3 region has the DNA TGTGCCAGCAGTTTATCGGTTATAGGGACAAGGAACTATGGCTACACCTTC.

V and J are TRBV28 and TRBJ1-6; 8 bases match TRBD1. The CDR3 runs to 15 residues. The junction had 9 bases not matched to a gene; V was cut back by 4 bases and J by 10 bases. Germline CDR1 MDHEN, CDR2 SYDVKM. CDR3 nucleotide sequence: TGTGCCAGCAGTTCAGGGACAGGTGGGGTCTCACCCCTCCACTTT. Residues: CASSSGTGGVSPLHF. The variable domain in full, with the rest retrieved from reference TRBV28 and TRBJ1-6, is DVKVTQSSRYLVKRTGEKVFLECVQDMDHENMFWYRQDPGLGLRLIYFSYDVKMKEKGDIPEGYSVSREKKERFSLILESASTNQTSMYLCASSSGTGGVSPLHFGNGTRLTVT.

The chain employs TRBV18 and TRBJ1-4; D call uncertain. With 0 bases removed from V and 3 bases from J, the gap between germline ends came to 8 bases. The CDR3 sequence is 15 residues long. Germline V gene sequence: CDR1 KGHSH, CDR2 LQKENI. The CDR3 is CASSPPGLANEKLFF. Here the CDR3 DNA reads TGTGCCAGCTCACCACCAGGGTTGGCTAATGAAAAACTGTTTTTT.

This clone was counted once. The CDR3 DNA is TGTGCCAGCAGCCAAGACAGGGTTCAGCCCCAGCATTTT. Translating gives CASSQDRVQPQHF. The chain recombines TRBV4-2 with TRBJ1-5, with TRBD1 as a possible D gene (5 bases). V lost 0 bases and J lost 6, with 6 bases in between. Germline CDR1 is LGHNA and CDR2 is YNFKEQ. This CDR3 has 13 residues.

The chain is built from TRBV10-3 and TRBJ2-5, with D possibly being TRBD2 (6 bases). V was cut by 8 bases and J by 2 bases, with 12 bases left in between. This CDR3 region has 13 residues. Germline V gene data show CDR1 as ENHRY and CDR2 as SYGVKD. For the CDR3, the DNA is TGTGCCATCGGAGGTGGGGGGCAAGAGACCCAGTACTTC. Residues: CAIGGGGQETQYF.

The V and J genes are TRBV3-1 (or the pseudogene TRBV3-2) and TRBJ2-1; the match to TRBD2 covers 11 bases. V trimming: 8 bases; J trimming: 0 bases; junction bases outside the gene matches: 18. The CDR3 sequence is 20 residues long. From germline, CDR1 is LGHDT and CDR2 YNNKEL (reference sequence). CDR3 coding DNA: TGTGCCAGCTCCAGGATGGTCAGGACTAGCGGGCCCTTCTCCTACAATGAGCAGTTCTTC. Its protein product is CASSRMVRTSGPFSYNEQFF.

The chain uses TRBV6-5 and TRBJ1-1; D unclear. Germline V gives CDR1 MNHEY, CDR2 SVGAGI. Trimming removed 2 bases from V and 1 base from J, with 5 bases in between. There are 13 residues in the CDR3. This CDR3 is CASSYIGNTEAFF. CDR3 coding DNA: TGTGCCAGCAGTTACATAGGGAACACTGAAGCTTTCTTT.

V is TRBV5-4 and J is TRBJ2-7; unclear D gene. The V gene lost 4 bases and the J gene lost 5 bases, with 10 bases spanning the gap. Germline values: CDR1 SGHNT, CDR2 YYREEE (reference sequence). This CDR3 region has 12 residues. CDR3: CASSGRGNEQYF. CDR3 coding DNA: TGTGCCAGCAGCGGACGAGGCAACGAGCAGTACTTC.

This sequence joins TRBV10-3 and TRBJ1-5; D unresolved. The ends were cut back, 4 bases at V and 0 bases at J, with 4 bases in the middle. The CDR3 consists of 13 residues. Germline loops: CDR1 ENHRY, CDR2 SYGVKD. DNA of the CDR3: TGTGCCATCAGTGTCGGTAGCAATCAGCCCCAGCATTTT. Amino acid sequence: CAISVGSNQPQHF.

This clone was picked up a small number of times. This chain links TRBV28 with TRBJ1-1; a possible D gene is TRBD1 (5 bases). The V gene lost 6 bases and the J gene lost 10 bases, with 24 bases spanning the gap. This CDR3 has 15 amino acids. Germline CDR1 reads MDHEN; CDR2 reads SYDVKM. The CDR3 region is CASRRRGYSSPGAFF. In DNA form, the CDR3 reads TGTGCCAGCAGAAGACGGGGGTATAGTTCCCCGGGAGCTTTCTTT.

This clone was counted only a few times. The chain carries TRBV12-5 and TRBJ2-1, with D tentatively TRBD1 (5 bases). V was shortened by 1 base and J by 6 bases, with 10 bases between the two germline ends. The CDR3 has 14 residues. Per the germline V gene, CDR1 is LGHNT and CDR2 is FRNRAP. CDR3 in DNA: TGTGCTAGTGGTTTGGGGGCTAGGGGCAATGAGCAGTTCTTC. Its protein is CASGLGARGNEQFF. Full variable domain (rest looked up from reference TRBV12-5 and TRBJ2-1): DARVTQTPRHKVTEMGQEVTMRCQPILGHNTVFWYRQTMMQGLELLAYFRNRAPLDDSGMPKDRFSAEMPDATLATLKIQPSEPRDSAVYFCASGLGARGNEQFFGPGTRLTVL.

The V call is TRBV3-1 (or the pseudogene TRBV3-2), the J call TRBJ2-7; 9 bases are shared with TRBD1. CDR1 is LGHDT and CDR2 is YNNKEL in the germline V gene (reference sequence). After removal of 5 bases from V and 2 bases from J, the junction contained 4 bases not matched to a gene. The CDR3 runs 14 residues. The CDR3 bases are TGTGCCAGCAGCGGGGGACAGGGTGCCTACGAGCAGTACTTC. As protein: CASSGGQGAYEQYF.

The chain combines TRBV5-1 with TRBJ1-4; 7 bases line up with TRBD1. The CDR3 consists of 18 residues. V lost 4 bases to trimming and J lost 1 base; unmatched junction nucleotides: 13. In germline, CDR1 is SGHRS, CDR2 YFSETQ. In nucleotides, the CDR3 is TGCGCCAGCAGCCCGGGTAGAGGGGGCGTTGGAACTAATGAAAAACTGTTTTTT. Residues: CASSPGRGGVGTNEKLFF.

In nucleotides, the CDR3 is TGCGCCAGCAGCCAAGCCAGGGGGATGGGCGGGGAGCTGTTTTTT. The encoded protein is CASSQARGMGGELFF. This chain uses TRBV4-1 with TRBJ2-2; 7 nucleotides align to TRBD1. The V gene end was trimmed by 1 base and the J gene end by 7 bases; junction bases not matched to a gene: 6. Germline-derived CDR1 and CDR2 are MGHRA and YSYEKL. The CDR3 is 15 residues long.

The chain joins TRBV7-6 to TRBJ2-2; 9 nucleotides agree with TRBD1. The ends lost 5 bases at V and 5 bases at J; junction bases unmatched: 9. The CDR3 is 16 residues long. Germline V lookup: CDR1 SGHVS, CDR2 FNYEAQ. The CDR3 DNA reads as TGTGCCAGCAGCACCCGAACAGGGGGCGGAACCGGGGAGCTGTTTTTT. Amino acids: CASSTRTGGGTGELFF.

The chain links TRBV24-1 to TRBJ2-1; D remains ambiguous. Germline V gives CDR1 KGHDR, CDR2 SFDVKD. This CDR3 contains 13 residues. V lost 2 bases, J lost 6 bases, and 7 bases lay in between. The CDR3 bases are TGTGCCACCAGTGATTACAGCCCCAATGAGCAGTTCTTC. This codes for CATSDYSPNEQFF.

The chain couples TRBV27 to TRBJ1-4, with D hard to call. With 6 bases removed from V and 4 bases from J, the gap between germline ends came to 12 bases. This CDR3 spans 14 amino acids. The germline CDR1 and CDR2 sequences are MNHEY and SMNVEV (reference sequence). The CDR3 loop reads CASRNRGVNEKLFF. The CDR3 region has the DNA TGTGCCAGCAGAAACCGCGGGGTTAATGAAAAACTGTTTTTT.

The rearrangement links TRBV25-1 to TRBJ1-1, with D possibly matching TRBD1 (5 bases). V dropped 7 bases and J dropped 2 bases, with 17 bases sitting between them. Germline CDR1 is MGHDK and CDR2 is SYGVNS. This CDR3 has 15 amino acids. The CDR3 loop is CASTETGRRNTEAFF. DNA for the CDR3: TGTGCCAGCACCGAGACGGGACGTCGAAACACTGAAGCTTTCTTT.

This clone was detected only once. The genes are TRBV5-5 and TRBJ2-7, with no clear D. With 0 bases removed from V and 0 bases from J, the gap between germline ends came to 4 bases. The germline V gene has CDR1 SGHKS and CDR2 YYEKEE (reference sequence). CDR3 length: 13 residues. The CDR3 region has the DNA TGTGCCAGCAGCTTGGCCTCCTCCTACGAGCAGTACTTC. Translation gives CASSLASSYEQYF. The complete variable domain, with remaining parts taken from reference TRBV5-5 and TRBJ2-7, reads DAGVTQSPTHLIKTRGQQVTLRCSPISGHKSVSWYQQVLGQGPQFIFQYYEKEERGRGNFPDRFSARQFPNYSSELNVNALLLGDSALYLCASSLASSYEQYFGPGTRLTVT.